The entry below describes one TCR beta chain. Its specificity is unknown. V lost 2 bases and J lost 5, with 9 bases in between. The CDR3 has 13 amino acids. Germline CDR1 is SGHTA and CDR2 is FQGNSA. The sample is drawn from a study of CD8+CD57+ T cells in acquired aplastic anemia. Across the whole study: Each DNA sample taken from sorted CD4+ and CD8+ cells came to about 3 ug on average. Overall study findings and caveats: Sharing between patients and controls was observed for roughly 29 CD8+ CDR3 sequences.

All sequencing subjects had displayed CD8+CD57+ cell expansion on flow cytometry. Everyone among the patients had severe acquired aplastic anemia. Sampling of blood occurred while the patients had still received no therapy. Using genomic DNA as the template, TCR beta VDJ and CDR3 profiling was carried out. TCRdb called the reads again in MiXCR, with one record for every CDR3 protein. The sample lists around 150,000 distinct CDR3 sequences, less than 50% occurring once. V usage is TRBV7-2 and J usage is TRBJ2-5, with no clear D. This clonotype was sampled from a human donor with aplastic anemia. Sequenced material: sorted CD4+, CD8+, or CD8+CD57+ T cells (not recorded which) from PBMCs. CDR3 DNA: TGTGCCAGCAGCTTACCCATTGAGGAGACCCAGTACTTC. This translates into CASSLPIEETQYF.